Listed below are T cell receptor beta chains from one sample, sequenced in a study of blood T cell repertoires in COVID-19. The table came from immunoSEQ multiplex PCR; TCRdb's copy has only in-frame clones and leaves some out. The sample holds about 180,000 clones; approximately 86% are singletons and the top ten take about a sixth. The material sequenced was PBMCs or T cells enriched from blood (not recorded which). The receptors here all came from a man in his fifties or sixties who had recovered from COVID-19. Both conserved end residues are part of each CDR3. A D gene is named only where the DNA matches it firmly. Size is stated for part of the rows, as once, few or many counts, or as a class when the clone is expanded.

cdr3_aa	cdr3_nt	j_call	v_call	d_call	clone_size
CSGRNTGQGTTEAFF	TGCAGCGGACGCAACACGGGACAGGGTACAACTGAAGCTTTCTTT	TRBJ1-1	TRBV29-1	TRBD1	NA
CASSLGGTTETQYF	TGTGCCAGCAGCTTAGGAGGGACAACAGAGACCCAGTACTTC	TRBJ2-5	TRBV7-8	NA	NA
CASSIEQMSEKLFF	TGTGCCAGTAGTATTGAACAGATGAGTGAAAAACTGTTTTTT	TRBJ1-4	TRBV19	NA	NA
CASSLGSGDYTDTQYF	TGTGCCAGCAGCTTGGGTAGCGGGGATTACACAGATACGCAGTATTTT	TRBJ2-3	TRBV7-9	TRBD2	few
CASSWGLGSAEAFF	TGTGCCAGCAGCTGGGGTTTAGGGAGCGCTGAAGCTTTCTTT	TRBJ1-1	TRBV16	NA	NA
CASSAGGSDNEQFF	TGTGCCAGCAGCGCCGGGGGATCAGACAATGAGCAGTTCTTC	TRBJ2-1	TRBV7-9	NA	NA
CASSVGSGQGAYEQYF	TGTGCCAGCAGCGTAGGTTCGGGACAGGGGGCCTACGAGCAGTACTTC	TRBJ2-7	TRBV9	TRBD1	NA
CASSPGRIQGYTF	TGTGCCAGCTCACCGGGGCGAATTCAGGGTTACACCTTC	TRBJ1-2	TRBV18	NA	NA
CASSGGGASYNEQFF	TGTGCCAGCAGTGGAGGGGGGGCTTCCTACAATGAGCAGTTCTTC	TRBJ2-1	TRBV9	NA	NA
CASSVAGGPPYEQYF	TGTGCCAGCAGTGTAGCGGGGGGGCCCCCCTACGAGCAGTACTTC	TRBJ2-7	TRBV6-1	TRBD2	NA
CASSREVVYGSPLHF	TGTGCCAGCAGCCGGGAGGTGGTTTACGGTTCACCCCTCCACTTT	TRBJ1-6	TRBV14	NA	NA
CASSFPQGAFYGYTF	TGTGCCAGCAGCTTTCCCCAGGGGGCGTTCTATGGCTACACCTTC	TRBJ1-2	TRBV7-9	TRBD1	NA
CASSPGSQETQYF	TGTGCCAGCTCTCCAGGGTCCCAAGAGACCCAGTACTTC	TRBJ2-5	TRBV12-3/TRBV12-4	NA	NA
CATREPSYGYTF	TGTGCCACCCGGGAACCCTCATATGGCTACACCTTC	TRBJ1-2	TRBV19	NA	NA
CADGGSSLLF	TGTGCCGACGGCGGGAGCAGCTTGCTCTTC	TRBJ2-1	TRBV2	TRBD2	NA